This T cell receptor beta chain was identified in a study of cytomegalovirus exposure and HLA in healthy donors. General observations from the study: In an earlier analysis, productive rearrangement rates for most beta V segments clustered near 90% or 30%. The authors enumerated 150 to 200 TCR beta chains as linked to cytomegalovirus. Later analysis identified a missense DCLRE1C variant that was linked to TCR beta V- and J-gene trimming.

For this clone: Its antigen is unknown.

Vbeta (60) and Jbeta (13) primers were used in the PCR. Repertoires were generated with immunoSEQ multiplex PCR, while TCRdb's copy carries only in-frame clones and drops some. The sample carries 150,000 or so clones, roughly three quarters recorded once. The sequence was collected from a man in his forties in good health and CMV-seropositive. The sequenced sample was PBMCs.

For the CDR3, the DNA is TGTGCCAGCAGCTTAACTAGCGGGGGGATCACAGATACGCAGTATTTT. This sequence encodes CASSLTSGGITDTQYF. The chain employs TRBV7-2 and TRBJ2-3; 12 bases fit TRBD2. Germline assignment: CDR1 SGHTA and CDR2 FQGNSA. The V and J ends lost 2 bases and 2 bases, in that order; junction bases with no gene match: 2. The CDR3 loop spans 16 amino acids.